This T cell receptor (beta chain) was recovered during a study of PD-1 blockade in classical Hodgkin lymphoma. Study as a whole: Patients got intravenous nivolumab 3 mg/kg every 2 weeks.

All patients experienced relapse after autologous stem cell transplantation, and brentuximab vedotin exposure was variable. The CDR3 contains 15 residues. From germline, CDR1 is SGHRS and CDR2 YFSETQ. V was pared by 5 bases and J by 2 bases, with 15 bases between. Study findings and constraints: A significant rise in TCR diversity by C4D1 was seen for CD4+ but not CD8+ cells. Factors driving the repertoire differences, possibly disease activity or prior therapy, remain undefined. As was reported, newly diagnosed patients showed lower baseline TCR diversity than healthy donors did.

Sequencing was performed with immunoSEQ multiplex PCR; in TCRdb, only in-frame clones are kept and a portion is missing. The sample holds more than 90,000 clones; around nine tenths are singletons and the top ten take around 6.6%. Details on this clone: The antigen is unknown.

The chain is built from TRBV5-1 and TRBJ2-3, with a weak D call TRBD2 (6 bases). This sample comprised peripheral blood mononuclear cells (PBMCs), obtained before the second cycle of nivolumab. This clonotype originated in a human donor with classical Hodgkin lymphoma. CDR3 sequence: CASRAGTGDTDTQYF. The DNA for the CDR3 is TGCGCCAGCAGAGCGGGTACGGGGGACACAGATACGCAGTATTTT.